This T cell receptor (beta chain) emerged from a study of blood T cell repertoires in COVID-19. Study details: Samples of COVID-19 (acute and convalescent) were obtained from the United States, Italy and Spain. Sources were T cells, B-cell-depleted T cells, or PBMCs; the material itself was cDNA or gDNA.

Original processing notes: From reference gene primer amplification, estimates of nucleated cell counts were derived. Here immunoSEQ multiplex PCR was the method, and the copy in TCRdb shows in-frame clones only, minus some. The DNA gave D and trimming, while V, J and clone size come from that table. The sample yields around 86,000 clones, about 85% seen once. J was trimmed by 0 bases and V by 6 bases; bases with no gene match: 5. There are 15 residues in the CDR3. Germline values: CDR1 SGHRS, CDR2 YFSETQ. The gene calls are TRBV5-1 and TRBJ2-1, with 8 positions matching TRBD2. The receptor was isolated from a man of 80 years or more with acute or convalescent COVID-19. The sample taken for sequencing was peripheral blood. The CDR3 coding sequence is TGCGCCAGCACCACCGGGGGGGGCTCCTACAATGAGCAGTTCTTC. Its translation is CASTTGGGSYNEQFF.